This T cell receptor beta chain stems from a study of blood T cell repertoires in COVID-19. CDR3 length: 12 residues. Germline CDR1 LNHDA, CDR2 SQIVND (reference sequence). Trimming stripped 6 bases from V and 2 bases from J, with 8 bases between. The sample holds a few counts of this clone. Here immunoSEQ multiplex PCR was the method, and the copy in TCRdb shows in-frame clones only, minus some. The sample lists 200,000 to 300,000 clones; 75% to 90% were seen once. The gene calls are TRBV19 and TRBJ2-7; D is undetermined. The TCR comes from a woman between 40 and 55 years old who had recovered from COVID-19. Specimen: peripheral blood. In DNA, the CDR3 is TGTGCCAGTAGCTCCACAGCCTACGAGCAGTACTTC. Its translation is CASSSTAYEQYF.